The subject of this entry is one T cell receptor beta chain. Its target antigen remains unknown. The input lacks base qualities; no much larger clone sits a single base away. This sample was included in a study of identical twins listed by TCRdb under 2016. As for the study more broadly: To test whether fetal clonotypes persist, the study used deep sequencing on TCR alpha and beta repertoires from monozygotic twins, unrelated adults of various ages, and cord blood. To rule out contamination, the twin experiments were replicated at different times with different library preparation protocols.

Overall study outcomes, separate from this receptor: In monozygotic twins, out-of-frame TCR alpha sharing was systematically underestimated by recombination models, although the models agreed with sharing between unrelated individuals. Compared with coincidental sharing between unrelated individuals, out-of-frame TCR alpha sequences shared between twins showed an excess of sequences with low generation probability. Because the same donors could not be followed over many years, conclusions were based on cross-sectional statistical analysis. Zero-insertion analyses could be partly confounded by invariant T cells such as MAIT and iNKT, though diverse VJ usage argued against such confounding for most clonotypes. A weaker excess of twin sharing was found in beta out-of-frame sequences because the signal-to-noise ratio was lowered by fewer shared sequences. Fewer insertions were carried by abundant cord blood beta clonotypes, a similar but weaker trend appeared in young adult naive repertoires, and no such trend appeared in memory repertoires.

To prepare the library, 5' RACE was applied. Sequencing took place on an Illumina HiSeq 2000. Template switching introduced a universal primer binding site; the final cDNA contained a unique molecular identifier, enabling accurate counting of TCR cDNA molecules. Specific primers in the conserved constant-segment region were used to synthesize first-strand cDNA for the TCR alpha and beta chains. To control for contamination, every cDNA library was double barcoded, receiving both a SMART-Mk sample barcode and Illumina barcodes. TruSeq adapter sequences along with Illumina sample barcodes were introduced in two successive PCR steps. The TCR alpha and beta cDNA libraries were sequenced on the Illumina HiSeq platform using custom primers. The published analysis was carried out like this. MiGEC processed the raw reads to extract unique molecular identifiers, while MiXCR was used to determine the CDR3 positions. Recombination models were inferred per individual with the repgenHMM and IGoR tools using an EM algorithm. The analysis of shared clonotypes was done with the tcR package in R, with sharing normalized by the product of cloneset sizes. Out-of-frame nonproductive sequences were analyzed to study raw recombination free of thymic and clonal selection effects. The raw public reads went through TCRdb reprocessing: fastp at Q25, MiXCR clone calling, in-frame beta chains kept. Rows with one shared CDR3 protein collapse into an entry with the most common genes and DNA. The V and J calls reflect TCRdb's pipeline rather than the authors' work. Within this sample are approximately 600,000 distinct CDR3 sequences, with just under 10% of them counted one time only. The biggest ten clones account for roughly 3% of the sample.

The CDR3 contains 15 residues, cysteine and phenylalanine counted. Only the CDR3 DNA stays, 45 bases, in frame from base 1. V trim: 4 bases; J trim: 6 bases; unmatched bases: 6. Via the germline V gene (reference sequence), CDR1 is LNHNV and CDR2 YYDKDF. Every donor was a healthy Caucasian. The twin cohort consisted of three pairs of female monozygotic twins, all aged about 18 to 29 years. RNA for TCR libraries was isolated from peripheral blood mononuclear cells. The data also belong to a second study, concerning yellow fever vaccine responses in identical twins. As the second paper documents: According to the authors, in identical twins the way T cells responded to vaccination appeared partly convergent and partly personalized. The study precisely tracked vaccine-responding T cell clones in identical twins.

The sample consisted of PBMCs. This sequence originates from a woman between 18 and 30 years old in good health. This chain is built from TRBV15 and TRBJ2-1, with 10 bases matching TRBD1. The DNA is as follows: TGTGCCACCAGCACGGGGGGGACAGGGGTCAATGAGCAGTTCTTC. Its coded protein is CATSTGGTGVNEQFF.